Sequencing of this T cell receptor (beta chain) was carried out in a study of cytomegalovirus exposure and HLA in healthy donors. PCR was performed using 60 Vbeta and 13 Jbeta primers. The assay was immunoSEQ multiplex PCR, and TCRdb's table has in-frame clones only and misses some. The sample gives 99,000 or so clones, nearly 80% of which show up once; under 1.5% is in the top ten. Per germline, CDR1 MGHRA and CDR2 YSYEKL. This CDR3 has 12 amino acids. The V gene lost 0 bases and the J gene lost 4 bases, with 3 bases spanning the gap. Each donor's status was that of a healthy bone marrow donor. The receptor comes from a young man in good health and CMV-seronegative. The genes are TRBV4-1 and TRBJ2-5; D gene uncertain. Sequenced material: PBMCs. In nucleotides, the CDR3 is TGCGCCAGCAGCCAAGATATAGAGACCCAGTACTTC. It codes for CASSQDIETQYF.